Listed here are 8 T cell receptor beta chains from one sample, sequenced in a study of T cell responses to AZD1222 COVID-19 vaccine. Profiled with immunoSEQ multiplex PCR; TCRdb holds only in-frame clones, not every one. This sample has some 150,000 clones, with around 90% found just once. The material sequenced was peripheral blood, taken 28 days after the second AZD1222 dose. The receptors come from an adult who received the AZD1222 COVID-19 vaccine.

The CDR3 sequence: CAGGGGRFEAFF. The CDR3 nucleotides read TGTGCCGGGGGCGGGGGGCGGTTTGAAGCTTTCTTT. This rearrangement joins TRBV6-6 to TRBJ1-1; maybe TRBD1 (6 bases). Trimming took 11 bases from V and 7 from J, leaving 17 bases between them. Per germline, CDR1 MNHNY and CDR2 SVGAGI (reference sequence). The CDR3 runs 12 residues.

This chain connects TRBV28 to TRBJ2-1; unclear D gene. Per germline, CDR1 MDHEN and CDR2 SYDVKM. V lost 3 bases and J lost 6, with 9 bases in between. The CDR3 contains 13 residues. CDR3 protein: CASSFGWGNEQFF. The CDR3, as DNA: TGTGCCAGCAGTTTTGGGTGGGGCAATGAGCAGTTCTTC.

The chain couples TRBV15 to TRBJ2-7; 11 nucleotides line up with TRBD2. The germline CDR1 and CDR2 sequences are LNHNV and YYDKDF (reference sequence). The CDR3 is 14 amino acids. V shed 5 bases and J 2 bases; nucleotides not matched to a gene: 2. CDR3 amino acids: CATSLAGGTYEQYF. CDR3 nucleotide sequence: TGTGCCACCAGCTTAGCGGGAGGGACCTACGAGCAGTACTTC.

This chain connects TRBV21-1 to TRBJ1-4; the table names TRBD1, a call not compared with the DNA. TRBV21-1 is a pseudogene segment. This CDR3 has 17 residues. CDR3 in amino acids: CASSKRGQLRRNEKLFF. The CDR3 region has the DNA TGTGCCAGCAGCAAAAGGGGACAATTGAGGAGGAATGAAAAACTGTTTTTT.

The chain recombines TRBV6-2 or TRBV6-3 with TRBJ1-5, with D tentatively TRBD1 (6 bases). The V gene's germline CDR1 is MNHEY and CDR2 SVGEGT. The V gene lost 0 bases and the J gene lost 3 bases, with 9 bases spanning the gap. The CDR3 runs 15 residues. The CDR3 bases are TGTGCCAGCAGTTACTCGGACAGTTTCAATCAGCCCCAGCATTTT. Amino acids: CASSYSDSFNQPQHF.

This chain joins TRBV3-1 (or the pseudogene TRBV3-2) and TRBJ2-3, with D unresolved. This CDR3 is 15 amino acids long. With 3 bases removed from V and 0 bases from J, the gap between germline ends came to 10 bases. The V gene's germline CDR1 is LGHDT and CDR2 YNNKEL (reference sequence). CDR3 loop: CASSQPGRSTDTQYF. The CDR3 region has the DNA TGTGCCAGCAGCCAGCCGGGCCGGAGCACAGATACGCAGTATTTT.

This clone came up a few times. The chain combines TRBV4-3 with TRBJ1-1, with TRBD1 matching 7 bases. The CDR3 consists of 15 residues. The V gene end was trimmed by 0 bases and the J gene end by 5 bases; junction bases not matched to a gene: 6. Germline V gene data show CDR1 as LGHNA and CDR2 as YSLEER. In DNA form, the CDR3 reads TGCGCCAGCAGCCAAGATGAGGGGGCCAGGACTGAAGCTTTCTTT. This sequence encodes CASSQDEGARTEAFF.

The chain has TRBV9 and TRBJ1-3; TRBD1 agrees at 7 bases. The V segment lost 4 bases and the J segment 6 bases; nucleotides outside the gene matches: 10. The CDR3 extends over 15 amino acids. Germline-derived CDR1 and CDR2 are SGDLS and YYNGEE. The chain's CDR3 is CASSHGTAELNTIYF. CDR3 in DNA: TGTGCCAGCAGCCATGGGACAGCTGAATTAAACACCATATATTTT.